The text below deals with one T cell receptor beta chain. The sample is drawn from a study of blood T cell repertoires in COVID-19. Between the trimmed V and J ends, which lost 5 bases and 0 bases, there was a span of 14 bases. CDR3 length: 15 amino acids. Germline V gene data show CDR1 as SGHAT and CDR2 as FQNNGV. Here immunoSEQ multiplex PCR was the method, and the copy in TCRdb shows in-frame clones only, minus some. The data contain about 62,000 clones, 80% to 90% of them seen just once; the ten biggest clones take up over 15%. The chain couples TRBV11-2 to TRBJ2-7; no firm D call. This clonotype was sampled from a woman aged 60-75 years with COVID-19, enrolled during active disease. Sequenced input: peripheral blood. As DNA, the CDR3 is TGTGCCAGCAGCCTTAGCCCTGATATCTCCTACGAGCAGTACTTC. This translates into CASSLSPDISYEQYF.